The source of this T cell receptor (beta chain) is a study of cytomegalovirus exposure and HLA in healthy donors (dated by TCRdb to the late 2010s). Turning to the overall study: An earlier analysis of fewer than 750 of the donors reported over 250 Gb of sequence data and 117 million unique TCR beta sequences obtained from around 180 million T cells. Roughly 320 gigabases of sequencing data and approximately 92 million unique TCR sequences made up an early release that covered over 550 HLA-typed donors. Of the 350 to 450 genotyped donors, 81% were placed in the genetic ancestry cluster associated with self-reported Caucasian donors. The aim of the study was to test whether cataloging public T cell receptors could identify signatures of past pathogen exposure. Using immunosequencing, the study profiled T cell repertoires from about 610 subjects and related those repertoires to cytomegalovirus serostatus. A separate validation cohort of approximately 120 different subjects was used in addition to the roughly 720-subject first cohort. To predict cytomegalovirus infection status, the study brought together high-throughput TCR immunosequencing, statistical association of individual TCRs with disease status, and machine learning. A later analysis re-analyzed previously published TCR beta repertoires from several hundred donors and added high-resolution HLA genotyping to study TCR occurrence patterns. Rather than drawing on any new phenotypic data, the later analysis identified candidate immune exposures from TCR beta sequences and the way those sequences occurred across donors. To decide whether each TCR beta V gene segment behaved as functional or pseudogenic, an earlier analysis of over 500 of the donors relied on high-throughput TCR beta sequencing. Donor age, sex, ethnicity and CMV serostatus were compiled together with the repertoire data. Genome-wide SNP genotypes for about three fifths of the roughly 670 donors were used in a later genetic analysis, which treated that subset as a discovery cohort. Every repertoire in the discovery cohort had been generated on one and the same sequencing platform. HLA typing covered class I and class II loci at four-digit resolution. Typing coverage differed by locus: A, B, C, DRB1 and DQB1 were typed in roughly 620-640 donors, DQA1 in 500 to 550, DPA1 in 600 to 610, and DPB1 in around 440. Because of strong linkage in the cohort, roughly five DR-DQ haplotypes were treated as single units for association and clustering. Among around 400 genotyped donors of the cohort, an average of approximately 240,000 unique TCR beta nucleotide sequences was sequenced per donor, of which about 18% were non-productive. The paper's findings and limits, for the study overall: In vitro tests confirmed that a few of the cytomegalovirus-associated TCR beta chains recognize cytomegalovirus antigens. In an earlier analysis of some 640 of the donors, most TCR beta V segments were observed in productive rearrangements about 87% or about 30% of the time, broadly matching IMGT annotations. The cohort was sequenced for TCR beta chains only, and without alpha or paired-chain data the features that could be detected were limited. Most CMV-associated TCR beta chains appeared to be HLA-restricted in a later analysis, and the HLA associations seemed to be driven largely by CMV exposure. A total of around 150 TCR beta chains were listed by the study as associated with cytomegalovirus. Across donors, most TCR sequences were observed very rarely, whereas some public TCRs were present in many individuals. It was suggested by the authors that the approach could potentially be generalized to other disease states and immunological phenotypes. A cluster of highly shared sequence variants was judged likely to be a technical artifact of the sequencing pipeline. In a later analysis, HLA-associated TCR beta chains were found to be more clonally expanded and to have lower generation probabilities than equally common non-associated chains. Because some donors lacked HLA typing at each locus, the association tests relied only on the typed subset. Seventeen rarely observed V segments, including chromosome 9 orphons, were excluded from the earlier analysis of a few hundred of the donors because counts were too low. A later genetic analysis associated a missense DCLRE1C variant with V-gene and J-gene trimming of TCR beta chains, and an independent cohort replicated the association. Roughly uniform sequencing depth across donors was assumed in presence/absence analyses, although this assumption may not hold. According to a later genetic analysis, donors in an Asian-associated ancestry cluster had fewer N-insertions in productive TCRs than the roughly 700-donor mean. In a later analysis, several top co-occurrence clusters were reported to appear linked to parvovirus B19, influenza, CMV and Epstein-Barr virus. Linkage disequilibrium might explain the correlated functional status among segregating V segments, but an unknown experimental factor could not be ruled out. Immune exposure information for the cohort was limited to CMV serostatus. A further reported finding was that TCR beta sequences accurately predicted the HLA-A and HLA-B alleles for most subjects in the first cohort. When HLA alleles, especially DR and DQ, strongly co-occurred, TCR associations were difficult to assign to individual alleles. Specific HLA alleles were associated with 18,000 or so TCR beta sequences at a false discovery rate of 0.05 in a later analysis. In both the original and validation cohorts, the classifier was reported to diagnose cytomegalovirus status with high specificity and sensitivity. In a later analysis, the rate of TCR association differed among HLA loci, with DRB1 alleles having the most associated TCRs and HLA-C alleles having the fewest.

The cohort comprised some 680 healthy bone marrow donors. At the time of sampling, every cohort member was nominally healthy, though immune exposures that went unrecorded were likely present. The donor was CMV seronegative and belonged to the group of 320 or so seronegative cohort members. Every donor gave a peripheral blood sample, and the peripheral blood mononuclear cells from that sample were used for TCR beta sequencing. The Qiagen DNeasy Blood Extraction Kit was used to extract genomic DNA from the blood cell samples. This clone was seen only a few times. Its specific antigen is unknown. No base quality values were provided; no much bigger clone lies one nucleotide off. The library was prepared using the immunoSEQ multiplex PCR assay. A mixture of 60 forward primers for TCR Vbeta segments and 13 reverse primers for TCR Jbeta segments was used in the multiplex PCR. Amplification of the CDR3 region of rearranged TCR beta genes was performed with a multiplex PCR assay on genomic DNA. The Illumina HiSeq System was used to sequence the amplified TCR beta libraries as 87-base-pair reads. Concerning the study's data processing: In a later analysis, tens of millions of unique TCR beta chains were counted across the 500 to 850 repertoires, and around 11 million of these chains were shared by at least two donors. A nearest-neighbor algorithm error-corrected the raw reads and collapsed the reads into unique sequences, merging closely related sequences to remove PCR and sequencing errors. To assign V, D and J gene segments, CDR3 sequences were aligned to IMGT reference sequences. Each retained sequence needed at least a six-nucleotide match to both a V gene segment and a J gene segment. Rearrangements were classified as productive when the CDR3 lacked stop codons and remained in frame with V and J, and all other rearrangements were classified as non-productive. CDR3 was defined by IMGT convention, running from the second conserved V-encoded cysteine to the conserved J-encoded phenylalanine. Sequences without an unambiguous match to a single V gene segment were excluded from the earlier analysis of 450 to 650 of the donors. In an earlier analysis of several hundred of the donors, V segments were called functional above 56.7% productive rearrangements and were called segregating when the between-donor standard deviation exceeded 5%. A statistical classification framework was built for diagnosing cytomegalovirus status from the catalog of TCR beta chain sequences. In a later analysis, V and J genes were assigned by comparing TCR nucleotide sequences against IMGT/GENE-DB human TR gene sequences. Using the TCRdist pipeline, a later analysis assigned CDR3 sequences along with most-parsimonious VDJ recombination scenarios. A later analysis defined each TCR beta chain by its CDR3 amino acid sequence plus V-gene family, and excluded reads lacking a unique V-gene family. A later analysis removed nearly 600 highly shared, low-generation-probability nucleotide sequences to deal with suspected cross-contamination and a sequencing artifact. For each public chain, a later analysis derived a clonal expansion index from normalized ranks of inferred template counts within each repertoire. In a later analysis, generation probabilities were computed using a VDJ recombination model fitted to out-of-frame rearrangements, and the results were checked against IGoR. In a later analysis, hypergeometric tests were used to score TCR-TCR, TCR-HLA and TCR-CMV co-occurrence, with a repertoire-size bias correction applied to TCR pairs. False discovery rates were estimated in a later analysis by permuting HLA or CMV assignments 20 times. A later analysis grouped co-occurring TCRs with DBSCAN, adding TCRdist sequence similarity when clustering within HLA-allele-positive subsets. Co-occurrence clustering excluded repertoires with fewer than 30,000 or more than 120,000 public chains, plus five with anomalous nucleotide sharing. TCRdb holds this immuneACCESS table with in-frame rearrangements only. Some clones are missing; in checked studies, unresolved V genes explain under half, and the rest has no known cause. That table supplies the V and J calls and clone size; D and trimming were determined from the DNA. The sample table lists roughly 150,000 clones, approximately 88% of them with a count of one. The ten largest clonotypes hold more than 1.5% of the sample.

The origin of this receptor is a woman in her late teens or twenties in good health and CMV-seronegative. Sequences were obtained from PBMCs.

The CDR3 protein is CASSPGTEVQPQHF. The sequence in DNA is TGTGCCAGCAGCCCCGGGACAGAGGTTCAGCCCCAGCATTTT. The sequence joins TRBV6-1 to TRBJ1-5; TRBD1 fits 7 bases in the junction. The CDR1 and CDR2 encoded by the germline V gene are MNHNS and SASEGT. From cysteine to phenylalanine, the CDR3 is 14 amino acids long. Only the CDR3 DNA stays, 42 bases, in frame from base 1. The germline V end is reduced by 6 bases and the J end by 6 bases; junction bases left unmatched: 8.